The 5 T cell receptor beta chains below all came from one sample that was sequenced in a study of cytomegalovirus exposure and HLA in healthy donors. Produced via immunoSEQ multiplex PCR; TCRdb's table is partial and in-frame only. This table holds 110,000 or so clones, almost 90% found once. Input material: PBMCs. The receptor set was obtained from a woman aged 18-30 years in good health and CMV-seronegative.

The gene calls are TRBV6-5 and TRBJ2-7, with TRBD1 matching 7 bases. Germline assignment: CDR1 MNHEY and CDR2 SVGAGI. J was trimmed by 4 bases and V by 4 bases; bases with no gene match: 7. CDR3 length equals 14 residues. CDR3: CASSSGQATYEQYF. The CDR3 DNA reads TGTGCCAGCAGTTCCGGACAGGCCACTTACGAGCAGTACTTC.

The CDR3 bases are TGTGCCAGCAGCTCGCCCCGCACAGGTATAGGCGGCTACACCTTC. Its protein is CASSSPRTGIGGYTF. The rearrangement links TRBV11-2 to TRBJ1-2; D is perhaps TRBD1 (5 bases). CDR1 and CDR2 from the germline V gene are SGHAT and FQNNGV. V shed 4 bases and J shed 8 bases, with 20 bases lying between them. The length of the CDR3 is 15 residues.

V and J are TRBV5-5 and TRBJ2-7, with D possibly matching TRBD1 (6 bases). Germline V lookup: CDR1 SGHKS, CDR2 YYEKEE (reference sequence). V was shortened by 1 base and J by 4 bases, with 15 bases between the two germline ends. This CDR3 region has 15 residues. CDR3 DNA: TGTGCCAGCAGCTTGCCCCTTGGGCAGGGGTACGAGCAGTACTTC. Translating gives CASSLPLGQGYEQYF.

V is TRBV28 and J is TRBJ1-4, with D unclear. Germline V gene lookup returns CDR1 MDHEN and CDR2 SYDVKM. The CDR3 length is 17 residues. V lost 1 base and J 5 bases, leaving 17 bases between the germline ends. The CDR3 is CASSLSVEVRPNEKLFF. The CDR3 DNA sequence: TGTGCCAGCAGTTTATCAGTAGAGGTACGACCAAATGAAAAACTGTTTTTT.

V gene TRBV5-1 combines with J gene TRBJ1-1; TRBD1 agrees at 8 bases. CDR3 length equals 14 residues. J lost 5 bases, V lost 4 bases, and 7 bases had no gene match. In germline, CDR1 is SGHRS, CDR2 YFSETQ. The CDR3 sequence is CASSPDRGMTEAFF. DNA of the CDR3: TGCGCCAGCAGCCCCGACAGGGGCATGACTGAAGCTTTCTTT.